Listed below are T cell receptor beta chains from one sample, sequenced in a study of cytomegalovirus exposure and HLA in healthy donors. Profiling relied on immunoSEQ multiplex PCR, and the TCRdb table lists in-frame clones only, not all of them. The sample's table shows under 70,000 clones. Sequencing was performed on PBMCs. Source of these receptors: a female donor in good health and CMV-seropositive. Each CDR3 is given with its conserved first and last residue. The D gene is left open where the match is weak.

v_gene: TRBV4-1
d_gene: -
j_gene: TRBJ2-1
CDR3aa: CASSQVGTNNEQFF
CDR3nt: TGCGCCAGCAGCCAAGTTGGGACAAACAATGAGCAGTTCTTC

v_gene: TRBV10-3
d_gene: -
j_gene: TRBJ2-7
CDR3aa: CAISDPTTAYEQYF
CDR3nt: TGTGCCATCAGTGACCCTACGACAGCTTACGAGCAGTACTTC

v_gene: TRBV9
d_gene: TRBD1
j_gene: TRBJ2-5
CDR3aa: CASSVGGQGETQYF
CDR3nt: TGTGCCAGCAGCGTAGGTGGACAGGGGGAGACCCAGTACTTC

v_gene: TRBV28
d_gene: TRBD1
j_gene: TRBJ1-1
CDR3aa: CASSPWTGGKSTEAFF
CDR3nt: TGTGCCAGCAGCCCATGGACAGGGGGCAAGTCGACTGAAGCTTTCTTT

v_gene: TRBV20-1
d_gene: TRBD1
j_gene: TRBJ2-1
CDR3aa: CSAPRGNEQFF
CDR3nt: TGCAGTGCTCCCAGGGGGAATGAGCAGTTCTTC

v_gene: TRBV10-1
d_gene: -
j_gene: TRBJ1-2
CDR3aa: CASNRVPNYGYTF
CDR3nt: TGCGCCAGTAACAGGGTCCCCAACTATGGCTACACCTTC

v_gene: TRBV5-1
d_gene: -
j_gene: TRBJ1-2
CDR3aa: CASSLGYGDINYGYTF
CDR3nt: TGCGCCAGCAGCTTGGGATACGGGGACATAAACTATGGCTACACCTTC

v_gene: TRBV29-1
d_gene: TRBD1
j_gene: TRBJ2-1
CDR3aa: CSVEGQGHYNEQFF
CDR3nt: TGCAGCGTTGAAGGACAGGGGCACTACAATGAGCAGTTCTTC

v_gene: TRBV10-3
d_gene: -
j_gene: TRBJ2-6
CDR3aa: CATTGYLAGANVLTF
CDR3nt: TGTGCCACGACGGGGTATCTAGCTGGGGCCAACGTCCTGACTTTC

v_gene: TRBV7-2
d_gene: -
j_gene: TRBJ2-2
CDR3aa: CASSLQGGDTGELFF
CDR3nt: TGTGCCAGCAGCTTACAGGGTGGGGACACCGGGGAGCTGTTTTTT

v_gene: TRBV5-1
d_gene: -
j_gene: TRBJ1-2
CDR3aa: CASSSTRPGDYGYTF
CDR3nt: TGCGCCAGCAGCTCGACCCGCCCAGGGGACTATGGCTACACCTTC

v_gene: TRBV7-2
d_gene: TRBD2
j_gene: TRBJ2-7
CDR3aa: CASSRPQAGGSNYEQYF
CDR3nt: TGTGCCAGCAGCCGGCCGCAAGCGGGGGGGAGTAACTACGAGCAGTACTTC

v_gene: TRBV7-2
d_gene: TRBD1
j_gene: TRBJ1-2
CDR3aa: CASSLPGQGIYTF
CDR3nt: TGTGCCAGCAGCTTGCCGGGACAGGGCATCTACACCTTC

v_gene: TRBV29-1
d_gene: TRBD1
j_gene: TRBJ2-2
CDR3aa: CSVAGTGTDGELFF
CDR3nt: TGCAGCGTTGCTGGGACAGGGACGGACGGGGAGCTGTTTTTT

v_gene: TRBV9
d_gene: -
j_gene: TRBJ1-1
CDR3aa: CASSVGPENTEAFF
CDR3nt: TGTGCCAGCAGCGTAGGGCCAGAGAACACTGAAGCTTTCTTT

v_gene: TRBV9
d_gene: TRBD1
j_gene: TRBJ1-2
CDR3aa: CASSLMAGTVYGYTF
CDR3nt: TGTGCCAGCAGCCTAATGGCCGGGACAGTCTATGGCTACACCTTC

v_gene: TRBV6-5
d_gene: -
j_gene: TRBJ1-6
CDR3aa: CASSEEAPSPLHF
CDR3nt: TGTGCCAGCAGTGAAGAGGCCCCTTCACCCCTCCACTTT

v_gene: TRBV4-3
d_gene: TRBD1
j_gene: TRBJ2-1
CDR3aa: CASSLDRGSYNEQFF
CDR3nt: TGCGCCAGCAGTCTTGACAGGGGCTCCTACAATGAGCAGTTCTTC

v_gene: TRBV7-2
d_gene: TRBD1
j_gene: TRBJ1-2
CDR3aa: CASSPGTANYGYTF
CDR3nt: TGTGCCAGCAGCCCCGGGACAGCTAACTATGGCTACACCTTC

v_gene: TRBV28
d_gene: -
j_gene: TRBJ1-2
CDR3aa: CASSLVQGSSYGYTF
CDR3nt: TGTGCCAGCAGTTTGGTCCAGGGGAGTAGCTATGGCTACACCTTC

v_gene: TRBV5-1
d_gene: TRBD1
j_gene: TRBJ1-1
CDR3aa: CASSLEQGGTEAFF
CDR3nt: TGCGCCAGCAGCTTGGAGCAGGGGGGAACTGAAGCTTTCTTT

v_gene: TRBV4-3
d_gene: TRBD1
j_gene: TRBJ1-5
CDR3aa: CASSQDVDREIRGGNQPQHF
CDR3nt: TGCGCCAGCAGCCAAGATGTGGACAGGGAGATCCGGGGGGGCAATCAGCCCCAGCATTTT

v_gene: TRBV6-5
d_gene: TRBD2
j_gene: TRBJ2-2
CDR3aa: CASSYSSGTRTGELFF
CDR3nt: TGTGCCAGCAGTTACTCGAGTGGGACTAGGACCGGGGAGCTGTTTTTT

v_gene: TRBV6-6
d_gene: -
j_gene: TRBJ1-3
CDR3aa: CASNGGLGNTIYF
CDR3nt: TGTGCCAGCAACGGGGGGCTTGGAAACACCATATATTTT

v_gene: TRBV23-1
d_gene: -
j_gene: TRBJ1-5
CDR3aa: CASSQSRRATDSNQPQHF
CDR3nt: TGCGCCAGCAGTCAATCTAGGAGGGCTACCGATAGCAATCAGCCCCAGCATTTT